These 27 T cell receptor beta chains originate from one sample sequenced in a study of blood T cell repertoires in COVID-19. Assay: immunoSEQ multiplex PCR; the TCRdb copy retains only in-frame clones and omits some. Of under 450,000 clones in the sample, approximately 90% were seen once. Source material: peripheral blood. Every receptor here comes from a middle-aged woman with COVID-19, enrolled during active disease.

The V gene is TRBV19, the J gene TRBJ2-3; D ambiguous. Trimming shortened V by 7 bases and J by 2 bases, and 13 bases separated the two germline ends. The CDR3 length is 14 residues. Germline V gene data show CDR1 as LNHDA and CDR2 as SQIVND (reference sequence). The CDR3 DNA is TGTGCCAGTACCTCGGAGAGCCCCACAGATACGCAGTATTTT. Translation gives CASTSESPTDTQYF. Looking up the rest from reference TRBV19 and TRBJ2-3 gives the full variable domain: DGGITQSPKYLFRKEGQNVTLSCEQNLNHDAMYWYRQDPGQGLRLIYYSQIVNDFQKGDIAEGYSVSREKKESFPLTVTSAQKNPTAFYLCASTSESPTDTQYFGPGTRLTVL.

V is TRBV27 and J is TRBJ1-6; no clear D. The CDR3 spans 14 residues. CDR1 and CDR2 (germline): MNHEY, SMNVEV (reference sequence). The germline V and J ends were trimmed by 3 bases and 6 bases, with 9 bases remaining between them. The CDR3 here is CASSLRVSNSPLHF. CDR3 bases: TGTGCCAGCAGTTTGAGGGTTAGTAATTCACCCCTCCACTTT.

V usage is TRBV29-1 and J usage is TRBJ1-2; D unclear. The CDR3 length is 12 residues. The germline gives CDR1 SQVTM, CDR2 ANQGSEA. Trimming took 4 bases from V and 7 from J, leaving 13 bases between them. Here the CDR3 DNA reads TGCAGCGTTGCGGAGGGTTTACGTGGCTACACCTTC. Residues: CSVAEGLRGYTF.

The table lists this clone with a count of one. V gene TRBV7-2 combines with J gene TRBJ1-4; D is undetermined. Germline loops: CDR1 SGHTA, CDR2 FQGNSA. The CDR3 has 17 amino acids. Trimming left V 5 bases short and J 0 bases short, with 16 bases between. In DNA, the CDR3 is TGTGCCAGCAGCCCGATGAGACTTCTAGCAACTAATGAAAAACTGTTTTTT. It yields the protein CASSPMRLLATNEKLFF.

This chain connects TRBV6-5 to TRBJ2-2, with a possible D match to TRBD1 (5 bases). The CDR3 extends over 12 amino acids. Germline-derived CDR1 and CDR2 are MNHEY and SVGAGI. V lost 6 bases and J lost 5, with 7 bases in between. Written as DNA, the CDR3 is TGTGCCAGCAGAGGGGTAACCGGGGAGCTGTTTTTT. This sequence encodes CASRGVTGELFF.

The chain is built from TRBV28 and TRBJ1-5; 12 nucleotides agree with TRBD1. Germline assignment: CDR1 MDHEN and CDR2 SYDVKM. Trimming took 6 bases from V and 7 from J; bases not matched to a gene: 4. CDR3 size: 14 residues. CDR3 amino acids: CASRPGQGAQPQHF. The DNA for the CDR3 is TGTGCCAGCAGGCCGGGACAGGGGGCGCAGCCCCAGCATTTT.

The V gene is TRBV6-4, the J gene TRBJ2-5; tentatively, D is TRBD2 (6 bases). This CDR3 has 15 residues. Germline lookup yields CDR1 MRHNA and CDR2 SNTAGT. Trimming removed 9 bases at V and 1 base at J, with 18 bases between. In DNA form, the CDR3 reads TGTGCCAGGCAGGAGAGGGAGGACTCCCAAGAGACCCAGTACTTC. It codes for CARQEREDSQETQYF.

The chain couples TRBV6-2 or TRBV6-3 to TRBJ2-7, with 7 bases identical to TRBD1. The J segment lost 7 bases and the V segment lost 6 bases, leaving 12 bases of the junction unmatched. Germline loops: CDR1 MNHEY, CDR2 SVGEGT. The CDR3 runs 14 residues. The CDR3 DNA reads as TGTGCCAGCAGCGACCTCAGGGGGTTGGGGGAGCAGTACTTC. Translated, it gives CASSDLRGLGEQYF.

The chain links TRBV30 to TRBJ1-1; 7 nucleotides match TRBD1. This CDR3 has 14 amino acids. Germline V gene data show CDR1 as GTSNPN and CDR2 as SVGIG (reference sequence). V gave up 3 bases and J gave up 0 bases; unmatched junction bases: 4. The CDR3 protein is CAWRTGWMNTEAFF. CDR3 nucleotide sequence: TGTGCCTGGAGGACAGGGTGGATGAACACTGAAGCTTTCTTT.

This chain links TRBV9 with TRBJ2-1; 9 bases map to TRBD1. V dropped 0 bases and J dropped 11; count of bases not matched to a gene: 9. CDR1 and CDR2 from the germline V gene are SGDLS and YYNGEE. CDR3 length: 15 residues. CDR3 in amino acids: CASSVDSGTGKKQFF. As DNA, the CDR3 is TGTGCCAGCAGCGTAGACAGCGGGACAGGGAAAAAGCAGTTCTTC.

V and J are TRBV7-2 and TRBJ1-1, with D possibly matching TRBD1 (5 bases). Germline V CDR1 and CDR2: SGHTA, FQGNSA. The V end lost 2 bases, the J end lost 5 bases, and 15 bases lay between the germline ends. The CDR3 consists of 15 residues. The CDR3 bases are TGTGCCAGCAGCTTAAATCCCAGGGCGCGGACTGAAGCTTTCTTT. It codes for CASSLNPRARTEAFF.

The CDR3 nucleotides are TGTGCCAGCAGCAGACAGGGGACGTCCTACGAGCAGTACTTC. It specifies CASSRQGTSYEQYF. The rearrangement links TRBV6-5 to TRBJ2-7, with TRBD1 matching over 8 bases. This CDR3 is 14 amino acids long. The V gene end was trimmed by 6 bases and the J gene end by 1 base; junction bases not matched to a gene: 5. CDR1 and CDR2 from the germline V gene are MNHEY and SVGAGI.

This clone turned up a few times. The V gene is TRBV24-1, the J gene TRBJ1-1; 8 nucleotides match TRBD1. Unmatched junction bases numbered 6, after V lost 6 bases and J lost 1 base. Germline CDR1 KGHDR, CDR2 SFDVKD. The CDR3 contains 15 residues. The CDR3 sequence is CATSTSGTGNTEAFF. DNA for the CDR3: TGTGCCACCAGTACATCCGGGACAGGGAACACTGAAGCTTTCTTT.

The rearrangement joins TRBV7-2 to TRBJ2-7, with 9 bases aligning to TRBD1. The CDR3 spans 15 residues. V was pared by 3 bases and J by 5 bases, with 8 bases of the junction left unmatched. The V gene's germline CDR1 is SGHTA and CDR2 FQGNSA. CDR3 sequence (DNA): TGTGCCAGCAGCTTGGCCGGGACAGGGTCCCACGAGCAGTACTTC. Translating it yields CASSLAGTGSHEQYF. Using reference TRBV7-2 and TRBJ2-7 for the parts outside the CDR3, the full variable domain is GAGVSQSPSNKVTEKGKDVELRCDPISGHTALYWYRQSLGQGLEFLIYFQGNSAPDKSGLPSDRFSAERTGGSVSTLTIQRTQQEDSAVYLCASSLAGTGSHEQYFGPGTRLTVT.

The rearrangement links TRBV6-4 to TRBJ2-2, with D hard to call. The CDR3 extends over 14 amino acids. The V gene's germline CDR1 is MRHNA and CDR2 SNTAGT. Trimming left V 2 bases short and J 0 bases short, with 4 bases between. The CDR3 bases are TGTGCCAGCAGTGACCTTGCGAACACCGGGGAGCTGTTTTTT. Protein: CASSDLANTGELFF.

The rearrangement links TRBV5-4 to TRBJ2-7, with 7 bases identical to TRBD1. This CDR3 is built from 14 residues. Germline CDR1 SGHNT, CDR2 YYREEE (reference sequence). The V gene end was trimmed by 4 bases and the J gene end by 4 bases; junction bases not matched to a gene: 8. CDR3 coding DNA: TGTGCCAGCAGCCCTCAGGGGGATTGGTACGAGCAGTACTTC. Protein product: CASSPQGDWYEQYF.

The CDR3, as DNA: TGTGCCAGCGGAGGGATTCTGAACACTGAAGCTTTCTTT. This codes for CASGGILNTEAFF. The chain uses TRBV2 and TRBJ1-1; D is ambiguous. The CDR3 runs to 13 residues. V was trimmed by 8 bases and J by 0 bases, leaving 10 bases between them. Germline lookup yields CDR1 SNHLY and CDR2 FYNNEI.

The rearrangement uses TRBV6-1 and TRBJ2-2; D unclear. Deletions cut 3 bases from V and 2 bases from J, with 7 bases between. Germline V CDR1 and CDR2: MNHNS, SASEGT. The CDR3 has 14 residues. The CDR3 DNA reads as TGTGCCAGCAGTGATTTGAGAAACACCGGGGAGCTGTTTTTT. Translation: CASSDLRNTGELFF.

The table lists this clone with a few counts. V is TRBV27 and J is TRBJ1-6, with unresolved D. The CDR3 has 15 residues. Germline-derived CDR1 and CDR2 are MNHEY and SMNVEV (reference sequence). V lost 3 bases to trimming and J lost 7 bases, with 13 bases between them. The CDR3 DNA reads TGTGCCAGCAGTTTTAGGCAGGAGGGAAATTCACCCCTCCACTTT. Translation gives CASSFRQEGNSPLHF.

V usage is TRBV3-1 (or the pseudogene TRBV3-2) and J usage is TRBJ1-3; 7 nucleotides match TRBD1. After removal of 4 bases from V and 0 bases from J, the junction contained 6 bases not matched to a gene. The CDR3 consists of 16 residues. Germline lookup yields CDR1 LGHDT and CDR2 YNNKEL (reference sequence). For the CDR3, the DNA is TGTGCCAGCAGCCGGATCCGGGACAGCTCTGGAAACACCATATATTTT. Encoded protein: CASSRIRDSSGNTIYF.

The chain employs TRBV7-9 and TRBJ1-2; possibly TRBD1 for D (6 bases). With 5 bases removed from V and 6 bases from J, the gap between germline ends came to 19 bases. This CDR3 spans 15 amino acids. CDR1 SEHNR and CDR2 FQNEAQ come from the germline V gene (reference sequence). For the CDR3, the DNA is TGTGCCAGCAGCCCCTCCGGGCAGGGGAGGGATGGCTACACCTTC. Its translation is CASSPSGQGRDGYTF.

The V and J genes are TRBV12-3 or TRBV12-4 and TRBJ2-1; D is uncertain. The CDR3 consists of 13 residues. The V and J ends lost 5 bases and 5 bases respectively, with 10 bases between them. The CDR3 DNA is TGTGCCAGCAGTGTTAGACTGAACAATGAGCAGTTCTTC. It is translated as CASSVRLNNEQFF.

The rearrangement links TRBV11-3 to TRBJ2-2, with 11 bases identical to TRBD1. The CDR3 runs to 15 residues. Germline values: CDR1 SGHNT, CDR2 YENEEA. The V segment lost 4 bases and the J segment 7 bases; nucleotides outside the gene matches: 5. The CDR3 DNA sequence: TGTGCCAGCAGCTCCGGACAGGGGGCGGGCGGGGAGCTGTTTTTT. Translation gives CASSSGQGAGGELFF.

This clone has a single count. The chain couples TRBV4-3 to TRBJ1-1; D not resolved. This CDR3 spans 14 amino acids. Trimming shortened V by 1 base and J by 1 base, and 7 bases separated the two germline ends. The germline V gene has CDR1 LGHNA and CDR2 YSLEER. The CDR3 DNA is TGCGCCAGCAGCCAAGCCACGGGGAACACTGAAGCTTTCTTT. Translating gives CASSQATGNTEAFF.

The chain couples TRBV7-3 to TRBJ2-6, with 9 bases matching TRBD2. Germline loops: CDR1 SGHTA, CDR2 FQGTGA. V shed 0 bases and J 4 bases; nucleotides not matched to a gene: 10. CDR3 length: 19 residues. The CDR3 is CASSLTTRLAVSGANVLTF. In DNA form, the CDR3 reads TGTGCCAGCAGCTTAACGACTCGACTAGCGGTCTCGGGGGCCAACGTCCTGACTTTC.

The chain has TRBV6-6 and TRBJ1-4; D gene ambiguous. V lost 8 bases, J lost 10 bases, and 20 bases lay in between. Germline values: CDR1 MNHNY, CDR2 SVGAGI (reference sequence). The CDR3 consists of 14 residues. CDR3 protein: CASRVRGIPVKLFF. The CDR3 DNA follows: TGTGCCAGCCGCGTACGAGGGATTCCTGTAAAACTGTTTTTT.

CDR3 coding DNA: TGCGCCAGCAGCTTGGGACAGGGGGCCGCCGAGCAGTACTTC. Translated: CASSLGQGAAEQYF. This chain links TRBV5-1 with TRBJ2-7, with 10 bases matching TRBD1. Germline CDR1 SGHRS, CDR2 YFSETQ. The CDR3 runs 14 residues. V was pared by 0 bases and J by 6 bases, with 3 bases of the junction left unmatched.